This T cell receptor beta chain stems from a study of blood T cell repertoires in COVID-19. Overall study context: Samples representing acute and convalescent COVID-19 were sourced from the United States, Italy and Spain. From T cells, B-cell-depleted T cells, or PBMCs came the material, which was cDNA or gDNA.

Per the original data handling: Amplified reference gene primers provided the basis for estimating nucleated cell counts. Profiled with immunoSEQ multiplex PCR; TCRdb holds only in-frame clones, not every one. That table is the source of V, J and clone size, and D and trimming were worked out from the DNA. This table holds tens of thousands of clones, 85% to 90% found once. The sequence derives from a woman aged 55-70 years with active COVID-19. The sample consisted of peripheral blood.

The CDR3 bases are TGTGCCAGCAGCCAAGAATTGACTAGCGGGAGGAATGAGCAGTTCTTC. Protein sequence: CASSQELTSGRNEQFF. The chain recombines TRBV4-2 with TRBJ2-1, with 13 bases aligning to TRBD2. From germline, CDR1 is LGHNA and CDR2 YNFKEQ. The CDR3 consists of 16 residues. Losses at the gene ends were 0 bases for V and 7 bases for J; bases not matched to a gene: 3.